The clone carrying this T cell receptor (beta chain) was recorded a few times. Germline CDR1 DFQATT, CDR2 SNEGSKA (reference sequence). The CDR3 sequence is 14 residues long. V gave up 5 bases and J gave up 0 bases, with 13 bases separating them. It was with a sample-barcoded 5' primer and a J-beta primer mix that a second PCR of about 7 to 12 cycles was run. TCRdb called the 5' RACE reads again in MiXCR, with one record for every CDR3 protein. This table has about 2 million distinct CDR3 sequences, around 48% appearing once. The data stem from a study of blood T cells in healthy people across ages. In terms of origin and age, donors were healthy Caucasian individuals from Russia aged 6 to 90.

The specimen was blood. The TCR originated in a woman aged 40-49 years in good health. The chain employs TRBV20-1 and TRBJ2-5; D remains unclear. The CDR3 sequence: CSAAPTRYQETQYF. The CDR3 region has the DNA TGCAGTGCTGCACCAACCAGGTACCAAGAGACCCAGTACTTC.